One and the same sample provided the 11 T cell receptor beta chains below, sequenced in a study of blood T cell repertoires in COVID-19. Profiling relied on immunoSEQ multiplex PCR, and the TCRdb table lists in-frame clones only, not all of them. The sample records approximately 150,000 clones, roughly 86% being singletons. The specimen sequenced was peripheral blood. These receptor sequences come from a woman aged 55-70 years with acute or convalescent COVID-19.

The chain joins TRBV28 to TRBJ2-5, with D possibly being TRBD1 (7 bases). This CDR3 is 19 amino acids long. CDR1 is MDHEN, CDR2 SYDVKM, per germline. Trimming removed 4 bases from V and 4 bases from J, with 28 bases in between. CDR3 sequence (DNA): TGTGCCAGCAGTTCGCTCCTTCCAGGGCAGGGGGGAGTTTTAGAGACCCAGTACTTC. Its protein product is CASSSLLPGQGGVLETQYF.

The chain joins TRBV12-5 to TRBJ1-1; D gene ambiguous. The CDR3 sequence is 12 residues long. Trimming took off 4 bases at V and 7 bases at J, with 10 bases between the two ends. CDR1 and CDR2 from the germline V gene are LGHNT and FRNRAP. CDR3 in DNA: TGTGCTAGTGGTTCCACTCGGGGTGAAGCTTTCTTT. It translates to CASGSTRGEAFF.

The genes are TRBV7-9 and TRBJ2-3, with a tentative D call TRBD2 (5 bases). This CDR3 is built from 13 residues. Trimming cost V 2 bases and J 4 bases, with 7 bases left between them. From germline, CDR1 is SEHNR and CDR2 FQNEAQ (reference sequence). The CDR3 region has the DNA TGTGCCAGCAGCTTAACTAGACCAGATACGCAGTATTTT. This sequence encodes CASSLTRPDTQYF.

This rearrangement joins TRBV30 to TRBJ1-6, with a possible D match to TRBD1 (5 bases). This CDR3 comprises 16 residues. The germline gives CDR1 GTSNPN, CDR2 SVGIG (reference sequence). V gave up 0 bases and J gave up 3 bases, with 12 bases separating them. CDR3 sequence reads: CAWSVRQPFYNSPLHF. The DNA of the CDR3 is TGTGCCTGGAGTGTAAGACAGCCATTCTATAATTCACCCCTCCACTTT.

V usage is TRBV6-6 and J usage is TRBJ1-4; D is possibly TRBD1 (5 bases). The germline V gene encodes CDR1 MNHNY and CDR2 SVGAGI (reference sequence). V was trimmed by 6 bases and J by 5 bases, leaving 13 bases between them. CDR3 size: 14 residues. CDR3 sequence reads: CASRSAGGNEKLFF. The CDR3 bases are TGTGCCAGCAGATCAGCGGGGGGGAATGAAAAACTGTTTTTT.

In this sample, this clone turned up once. This chain connects TRBV18 to TRBJ2-5; D may be TRBD1 (5 bases). The V gene lost 3 bases and the J gene lost 4 bases, with 6 bases spanning the gap. Germline V lookup: CDR1 KGHSH, CDR2 LQKENI. The CDR3 spans 12 residues. The DNA of the CDR3 is TGTGCCAGCTCACCCCAGGGAGAGACCCAGTACTTC. Amino acids: CASSPQGETQYF.

In its sample, this clone was seen a few times. CDR3 in amino acids: CASSLPPQGANSPLHF. The CDR3 coding sequence is TGTGCCAGCAGCTTACCGCCACAGGGTGCTAATTCACCCCTCCACTTT. V usage is TRBV7-9 and J usage is TRBJ1-6, with a possible D match to TRBD1 (6 bases). Trimming took 2 bases from V and 6 from J, leaving 14 bases between them. Germline V gene sequence: CDR1 SEHNR, CDR2 FQNEAQ (reference sequence). CDR3 size: 16 residues.

V gene TRBV15 combines with J gene TRBJ1-5; possibly TRBD1 for D (5 bases). The V end was cut by 6 bases, the J end by 2 bases, with 11 bases between. CDR3 length equals 14 residues. Germline values: CDR1 LNHNV, CDR2 YYDKDF (reference sequence). CDR3 DNA sequence: TGTGCCACCAGGAACCCGGGGGGCAATCAGCCCCAGCATTTT. Translation gives CATRNPGGNQPQHF.

On this clone: Other DNA sequences in this sample translate to the same CDR3. J is TRBJ2-5 and V is TRBV3-1 (or the pseudogene TRBV3-2); 13 positions agree with TRBD2. CDR3 length: 15 amino acids. The germline V gene has CDR1 LGHDT and CDR2 YNNKEL (reference sequence). The junction had 1 base not matched to a gene; V was cut back by 4 bases and J by 2 bases. CDR3 protein: CASSLGLAGQETQYF. The DNA of the CDR3 is TGTGCCAGCAGCCTGGGACTAGCGGGACAAGAGACCCAGTACTTC.

CDR3 sequence: CASSVDRVPLPSSYNEQFF. The CDR3, as DNA: TGCGCCAGCAGCGTCGATCGGGTGCCACTTCCAAGCTCCTACAATGAGCAGTTCTTC. The rearrangement links TRBV5-1 to TRBJ2-1; unclear D gene. Trimming removed 4 bases at V and 0 bases at J, with 23 bases between. This CDR3 comprises 19 residues. Germline assignment: CDR1 SGHRS and CDR2 YFSETQ. Variable domain in full (rest from reference TRBV5-1 and TRBJ2-1): KAGVTQTPRYLIKTRGQQVTLSCSPISGHRSVSWYQQTPGQGLQFLFEYFSETQRNKGNFPGRFSGRQFSNSRSEMNVSTLELGDSALYLCASSVDRVPLPSSYNEQFFGPGTRLTVL.

As for this clone: A read error may account for a junction end that differs from germline. The gene calls are TRBV7-7 and TRBJ2-3; possibly TRBD2 for D (7 bases). CDR3 size: 18 residues. Per the germline V gene, CDR1 is SSHAT and CDR2 is FNYEAQ (reference sequence). CDR3 loop: CASSLDPASGGSPATQYF. The CDR3 DNA reads TGTGCTAGCAGCTTAGACCCCGCCTCGGGGGGCTCTCCGGCTACGCAGTATTTT.